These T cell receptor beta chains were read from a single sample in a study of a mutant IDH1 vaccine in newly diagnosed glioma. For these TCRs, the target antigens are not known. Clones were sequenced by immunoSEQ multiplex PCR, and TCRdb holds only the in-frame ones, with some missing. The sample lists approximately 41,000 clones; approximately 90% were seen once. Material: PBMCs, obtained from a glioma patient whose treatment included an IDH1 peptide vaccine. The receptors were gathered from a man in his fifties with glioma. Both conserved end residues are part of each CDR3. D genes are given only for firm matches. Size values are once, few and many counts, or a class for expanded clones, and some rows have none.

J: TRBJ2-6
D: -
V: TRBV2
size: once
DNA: TGTGCCAGCAGGTACAGTGAGTGGGACACCTCTGGGGCCAACGTCCTGACTTTC
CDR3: CASRYSEWDTSGANVLTF

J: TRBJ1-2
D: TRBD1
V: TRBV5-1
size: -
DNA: TGCGCCACCACCGATGACCTGACAGGGTATGGCTACACCTTC
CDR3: CATTDDLTGYGYTF

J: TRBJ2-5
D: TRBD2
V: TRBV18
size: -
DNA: TGTGCCAGCTCACCACCGTTAATAGCGGGAGTAGAGACCCAGTACTTC
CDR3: CASSPPLIAGVETQYF

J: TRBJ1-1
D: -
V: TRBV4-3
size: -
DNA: TGCGCCAGCAGCCAAGATGCTAGTGGAGACACTGAAGCTTTCTTT
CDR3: CASSQDASGDTEAFF

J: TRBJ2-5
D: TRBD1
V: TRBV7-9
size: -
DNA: TGTGCCAGCAGCTCTCCGGGACAGCAAGAGACCCAGTACTTC
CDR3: CASSSPGQQETQYF

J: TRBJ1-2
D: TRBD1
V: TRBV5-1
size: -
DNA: TGCGCCAGCAGCGAGGGACAGGGAGGCTATGGCTACACCTTC
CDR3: CASSEGQGGYGYTF

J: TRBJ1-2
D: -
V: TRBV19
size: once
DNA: TGTGCCAGTAGGCTGTCTCGCTATGGCTACACCTTC
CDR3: CASRLSRYGYTF

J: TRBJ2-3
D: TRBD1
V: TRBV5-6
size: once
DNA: TGTGCCAGCAGCTTGGAAAGACAGGGGGCAGGCACAGATACGCAGTATTTT
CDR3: CASSLERQGAGTDTQYF

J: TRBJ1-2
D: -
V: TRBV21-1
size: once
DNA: TGTGCCAGCAGCAAAGCCCTCTACTGCGGCTACACCTTC
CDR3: CASSKALYCGYTF

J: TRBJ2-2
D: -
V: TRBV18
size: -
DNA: TGTGCCAGCTCACCCAAAACTATCCCCGCGAACACCGGGGAGCTGTTTTTT
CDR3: CASSPKTIPANTGELFF

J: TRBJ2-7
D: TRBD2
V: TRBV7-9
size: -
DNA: TGTGCCAGCAGCTTAGGACTAGCGCAGGGTTACGAGCAGTACTTC
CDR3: CASSLGLAQGYEQYF

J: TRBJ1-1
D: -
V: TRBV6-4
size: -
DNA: TGTGCCACCAGCCCCAGAGAAGCTTTCTTT
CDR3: CATSPREAFF